This T cell receptor (beta chain) emerged from a study of blood T cells in healthy people across ages. Study details: T cells yielded about one barcoded beta molecule per two cells through template switching. Overall study findings and caveats: TCR beta diversity tracked closely with naive T cell percentage. Investigators viewed diversity estimates from one million T cells as underestimates, the study reported.

Notes on this clonotype: The target antigen is unknown.

A J-beta primer mix and a sample-barcoded 5' primer were used in a second PCR of about 6 to 12 cycles. All cDNA molecules were each tagged by a template-switch adaptor with 12 random nucleotides. TCRdb re-called the 5' RACE reads with MiXCR, one entry per CDR3 protein. The table records around 2 million distinct CDR3 sequences, about two fifths of them present only once. V was trimmed by 5 bases and J by 4 bases, leaving 19 bases between them. Germline-derived CDR1 and CDR2 are SGHAT and FQDESV (reference sequence). The CDR3 is 16 amino acids. Sequenced input: blood. This TCR came from a human donor in good health. This chain links TRBV11-1 with TRBJ2-3; D is possibly TRBD2 (5 bases). The CDR3 nucleotides read TGTGCCAGCAGCCCGAGGGAGCGGAGGTTCGCAGATACGCAGTATTTT. The encoded protein is CASSPRERRFADTQYF.